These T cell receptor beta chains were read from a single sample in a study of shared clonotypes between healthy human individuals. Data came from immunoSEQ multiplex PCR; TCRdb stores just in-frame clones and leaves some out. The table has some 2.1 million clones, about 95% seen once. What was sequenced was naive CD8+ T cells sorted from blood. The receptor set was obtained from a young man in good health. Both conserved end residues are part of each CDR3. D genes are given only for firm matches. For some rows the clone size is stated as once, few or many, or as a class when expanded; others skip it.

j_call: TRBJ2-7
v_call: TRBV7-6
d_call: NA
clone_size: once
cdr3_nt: TGTGCCAGCAGCTTAGCGGCGGGACTCAAACTCCACGAGCAGTACTTC
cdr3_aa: CASSLAAGLKLHEQYF

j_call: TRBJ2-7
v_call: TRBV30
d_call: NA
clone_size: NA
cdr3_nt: TGTGCCTGGAGTCTAGCTCTGAGCGAGCAGTACTTC
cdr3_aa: CAWSLALSEQYF

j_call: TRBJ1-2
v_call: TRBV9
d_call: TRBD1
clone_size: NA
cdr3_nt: TGTGCCAGCAGCGCCACAGGGGGAACAGGCTACACCTTC
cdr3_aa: CASSATGGTGYTF

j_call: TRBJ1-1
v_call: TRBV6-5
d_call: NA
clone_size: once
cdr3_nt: TGTGCCAGCAGTTACTACAGAGAAGCTTTCTTT
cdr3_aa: CASSYYREAFF

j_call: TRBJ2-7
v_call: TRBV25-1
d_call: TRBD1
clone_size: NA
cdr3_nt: TGTGCCAGCAGTGACCCAACAGGGGGCATTTACGAGCAGTACTTC
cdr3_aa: CASSDPTGGIYEQYF

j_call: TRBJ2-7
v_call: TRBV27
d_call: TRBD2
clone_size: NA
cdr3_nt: TGTGCCAGCAAAACTAGCGGGGGACCCGCGGTCTACGAGCAGTACTTC
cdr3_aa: CASKTSGGPAVYEQYF

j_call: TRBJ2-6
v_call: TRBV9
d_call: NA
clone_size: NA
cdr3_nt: TGTGCCAGCAGCGTAGGATGGGGGCAGGGCTCTGGGGCCAACGTCCTGACTTTC
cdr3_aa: CASSVGWGQGSGANVLTF

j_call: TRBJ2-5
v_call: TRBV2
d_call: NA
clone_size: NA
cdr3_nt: TGTGCCAGCAGTGTGGGGCGAACACCGGAGACCCAGTACTTC
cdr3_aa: CASSVGRTPETQYF

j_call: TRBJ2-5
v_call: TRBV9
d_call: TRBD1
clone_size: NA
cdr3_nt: TGTGCCAGCAGCTCACGACAGGGGCCGGACCAAGAGACCCAGTACTTC
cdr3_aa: CASSSRQGPDQETQYF

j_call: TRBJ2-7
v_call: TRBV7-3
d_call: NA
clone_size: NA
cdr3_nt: TGTGCCAGCAGCTTGGGCGTAGGGTACGAGCAGTACTTC
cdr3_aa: CASSLGVGYEQYF

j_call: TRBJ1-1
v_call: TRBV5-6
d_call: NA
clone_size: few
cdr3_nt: TGTGCCAGCAGCTTCCAGCCAGCCGGGTTGGCTTTCTTT
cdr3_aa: CASSFQPAGLAFF

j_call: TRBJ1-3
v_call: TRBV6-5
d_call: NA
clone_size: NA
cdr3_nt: TGTGCCAGCAGTATTTACCCCAACGGTGGAAACACCATATATTTT
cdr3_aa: CASSIYPNGGNTIYF

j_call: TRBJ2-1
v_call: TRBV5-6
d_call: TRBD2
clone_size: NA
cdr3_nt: TGTGCCAGCTACGGGGGACTAGCGCGGGAGGAGCAGTTCTTC
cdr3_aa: CASYGGLAREEQFF

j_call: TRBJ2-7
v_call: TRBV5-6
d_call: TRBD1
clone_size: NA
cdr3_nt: TGTGCCAGCAGCTTAGAGACAGGGATCTACGAGCAGTACTTC
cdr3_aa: CASSLETGIYEQYF

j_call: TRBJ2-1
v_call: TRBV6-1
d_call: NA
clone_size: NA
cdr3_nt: TGTGCCAGCAGGGACCACTTTGGAGAGCAGTTCTTC
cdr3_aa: CASRDHFGEQFF

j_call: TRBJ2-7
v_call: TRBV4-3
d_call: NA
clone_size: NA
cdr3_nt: TGCGCCAGCAGCCAAGAGCGGGTTTACGAGCAGTACTTC
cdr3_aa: CASSQERVYEQYF

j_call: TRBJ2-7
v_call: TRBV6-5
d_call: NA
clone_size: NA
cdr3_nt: TGTGCCAGCAGTTACTCAGGGACACCGTACGAGCAGTACTTC
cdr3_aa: CASSYSGTPYEQYF

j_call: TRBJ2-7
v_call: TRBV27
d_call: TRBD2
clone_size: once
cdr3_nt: TGTGCCAGCAGTTCAGCGGGGTGGTCCTACGAGCAGTACTTC
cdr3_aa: CASSSAGWSYEQYF

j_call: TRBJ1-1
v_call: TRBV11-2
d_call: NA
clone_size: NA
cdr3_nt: TGTGCCAGCAGCAATTGGGACCCGGTTGCTTTCTTT
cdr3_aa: CASSNWDPVAFF

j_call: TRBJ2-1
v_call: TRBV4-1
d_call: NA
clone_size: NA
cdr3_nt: TGCGCCAGCAGCCAGAGGCAGGGTTTGGCCAATGAGCAGTTCTTC
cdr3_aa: CASSQRQGLANEQFF

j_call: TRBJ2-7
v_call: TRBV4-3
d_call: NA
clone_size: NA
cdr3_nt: TGCGCCAGCAGCCAAGAAGTAGGGGGGCGGGAGCAGTACTTC
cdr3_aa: CASSQEVGGREQYF

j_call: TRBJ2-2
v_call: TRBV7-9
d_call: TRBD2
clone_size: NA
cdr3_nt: TGTGCCAGCAGCTTAAGTACTAGCGGAATTAACACCGGGGAGCTGTTTTTT
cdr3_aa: CASSLSTSGINTGELFF

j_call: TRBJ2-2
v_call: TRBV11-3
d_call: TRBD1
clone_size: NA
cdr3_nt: TGTGCCAGCAGCTTAGGAAGGGGGCTGTTCACCGGGGAGCTGTTTTTT
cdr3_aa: CASSLGRGLFTGELFF

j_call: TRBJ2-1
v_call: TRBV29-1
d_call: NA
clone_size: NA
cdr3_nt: TGCAGCGTTGTAGCGCCGAGCTCTTACAATGAGCAGTTCTTC
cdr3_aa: CSVVAPSSYNEQFF

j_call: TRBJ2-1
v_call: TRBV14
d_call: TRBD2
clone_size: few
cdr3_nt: TGTGCCAGCAGCCAAATAGCGGGAAGCTACAATGAGCAGTTCTTC
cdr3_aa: CASSQIAGSYNEQFF

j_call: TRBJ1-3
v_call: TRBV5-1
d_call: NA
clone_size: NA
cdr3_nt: TGCGCCAGCAGCTCCCGCGAGGGAGAGGAAAGTGGAAACACCATATATTTT
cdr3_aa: CASSSREGEESGNTIYF

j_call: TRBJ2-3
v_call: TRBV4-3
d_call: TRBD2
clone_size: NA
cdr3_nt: TGCGCCAGCAGCCAAGATGCCCCACTAGCGGGGGCCACAGATACGCAGTATTTT
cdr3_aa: CASSQDAPLAGATDTQYF

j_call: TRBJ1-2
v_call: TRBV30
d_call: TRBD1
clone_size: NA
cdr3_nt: TGTGCCTGGAGGATACAGGGGGTCGGCAACTATGGCTACACCTTC
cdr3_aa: CAWRIQGVGNYGYTF

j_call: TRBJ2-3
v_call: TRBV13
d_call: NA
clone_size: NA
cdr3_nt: TGTGCCAGCCTCCGGAGGGGGGCACGATCAGATACGCAGTATTTT
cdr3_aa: CASLRRGARSDTQYF

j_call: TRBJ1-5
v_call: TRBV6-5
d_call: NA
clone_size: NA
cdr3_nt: TGTGCCAGCAGTTGGGGAGGGAATCAGCCCCAGCATTTT
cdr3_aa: CASSWGGNQPQHF

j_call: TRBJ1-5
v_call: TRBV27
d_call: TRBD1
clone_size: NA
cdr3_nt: TGTGCCAGCACCAGAACAGGGGGAGGTCAGCCCCAGCATTTT
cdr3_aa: CASTRTGGGQPQHF

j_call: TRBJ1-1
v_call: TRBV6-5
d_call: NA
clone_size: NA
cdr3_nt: TGTGCCAGCAGTTTCTCGCCTCTCGGGGCGGAAGCTTTCTTT
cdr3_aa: CASSFSPLGAEAFF

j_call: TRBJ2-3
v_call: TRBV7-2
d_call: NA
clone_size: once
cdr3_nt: TGTGCCAGCAGCTTCTACACAGATACGCAGTATTTT
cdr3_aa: CASSFYTDTQYF

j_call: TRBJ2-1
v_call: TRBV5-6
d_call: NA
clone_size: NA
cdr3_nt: TGTGCCAGCAGCTTGGGGGGGAGCAATGAGCAGTTCTTC
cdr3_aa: CASSLGGSNEQFF

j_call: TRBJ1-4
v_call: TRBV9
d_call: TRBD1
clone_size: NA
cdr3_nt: TGTGCCAGCAGCCCAAGGACAGGGGAAGATGAAAAACTGTTTTTT
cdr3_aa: CASSPRTGEDEKLFF

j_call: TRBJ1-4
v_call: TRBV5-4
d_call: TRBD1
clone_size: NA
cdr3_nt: TGTGCCAGCAGGCCCGCCGGGACAGCCGACGAAAAACTGTTTTTT
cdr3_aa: CASRPAGTADEKLFF

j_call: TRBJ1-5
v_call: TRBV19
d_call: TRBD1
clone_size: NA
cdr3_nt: TGTGCCAGTAGTATGGACAGGAGGCATAGCCCCAATCAGCCCCAGCATTTT
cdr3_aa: CASSMDRRHSPNQPQHF